This T cell receptor (beta chain) emerged from a study of T cell responses to AZD1222 COVID-19 vaccine. Whole-study findings and limits: CD4 TCRs linked to vaccination spanned spike, dominating at 160-218 and 743-854. Donors, mostly white British, included more females; clonal diversity was possibly underestimated.

For this clone: Its antigen is not identified.

The repertoire was sequenced with immunoSEQ multiplex PCR; TCRdb's copy has only in-frame clones and lacks some. The table lists 200,000 or so clones, 85% to 95% of them singletons, with 7.5% to 10% in the top ten. The sequencing here drew on peripheral blood, taken on day 0 of AZD1222 vaccination. The receptor was derived from an adult in good health.

CDR3 bases: TGCGCCAGCAGCCAAGATCTTGGGCGGTCTGAAGCTTTCTTT. It yields the protein CASSQDLGRSEAFF. This sequence joins TRBV4-1 and TRBJ1-1; D is unclear. CDR3 length: 14 amino acids. V lost 0 bases and J 6 bases, leaving 11 bases between the germline ends. In germline, CDR1 is MGHRA, CDR2 YSYEKL.